Presented here are 22 T cell receptor beta chains from one specimen sequenced in a study of blood T cell repertoires in COVID-19. Some clones are missing from TCRdb's copy, which holds only in-frame ones; the method was immunoSEQ multiplex PCR. The repertoire has about 200,000 clones, around 84% of them found once; the top ten carry roughly an eighth. Sample: peripheral blood. These receptors all come from a human donor in a cohort sampled during active COVID-19.

V is TRBV20-1 and J is TRBJ1-1; no clear D gene. The germline V gene encodes CDR1 DFQATT and CDR2 SNEGSKA (reference sequence). The CDR3 length is 9 residues. Trimming took 5 bases from V and 7 from J, leaving 5 bases between them. For the CDR3, the DNA is TGCAGTGCTGCGGGTGAAGCTTTCTTT. Translating gives CSAAGEAFF.

This clone was recorded only once. The junction differs from germline at one of its ends, possibly a read error. The chain carries TRBV7-2 and TRBJ2-3; a possible D gene is TRBD2 (6 bases). The CDR3 sequence is 13 residues long. Germline CDR1 and CDR2: SGHTA and FQGNSA. The CDR3 DNA reads as TGTGCCAGCAGCGTAGCGGCCCCGGATACGCAGTATTTT. This gives the protein CASSVAAPDTQYF.

This rearrangement joins TRBV2 to TRBJ2-7; 7 bases map to TRBD1. V was pared by 10 bases and J by 2 bases, with 8 bases of the junction left unmatched. CDR3 size: 13 residues. Germline CDR1 reads SNHLY; CDR2 reads FYNNEI. CDR3 sequence (DNA): TGTGCCACCTCCCGGGACAGAACCTACGAGCAGTACTTC. Residues: CATSRDRTYEQYF.

This sequence joins TRBV5-1 and TRBJ2-5; D might be TRBD1 (5 bases). Germline CDR1 reads SGHRS; CDR2 reads YFSETQ. The CDR3 runs 13 residues. Trimming stripped 4 bases from V and 3 bases from J, with 10 bases between. For the CDR3, the DNA is TGCGCCAGCAGCGTACAGGCGAAAGAGACCCAGTACTTC. Its protein product is CASSVQAKETQYF. Together with reference TRBV5-1 and TRBJ2-5, the CDR3 gives the full variable domain: KAGVTQTPRYLIKTRGQQVTLSCSPISGHRSVSWYQQTPGQGLQFLFEYFSETQRNKGNFPGRFSGRQFSNSRSEMNVSTLELGDSALYLCASSVQAKETQYFGPGTRLLVL.

V gene TRBV19 combines with J gene TRBJ2-6; 9 positions match TRBD1. V shed 4 bases and J 4 bases; nucleotides not matched to a gene: 5. The CDR3 sequence is 16 residues long. CDR1 is LNHDA, CDR2 SQIVND, per germline (reference sequence). The DNA of the CDR3 is TGTGCCAGTAGTACCGGGACAGGGTACGGGGCCAACGTCCTGACTTTC. This encodes CASSTGTGYGANVLTF.

The chain is built from TRBV28 and TRBJ1-3; TRBD1 matches at 7 bases. Germline assignment: CDR1 MDHEN and CDR2 SYDVKM. The V gene end was trimmed by 3 bases and the J gene end by 4 bases; junction bases not matched to a gene: 3. The CDR3 has 14 residues. As DNA, the CDR3 is TGTGCCAGCAGTTTCTGGACAGGAGGAAACACCATATATTTT. It encodes CASSFWTGGNTIYF.

The table lists this clone with a count of one. The rearrangement joins TRBV28 to TRBJ2-1, with a tentative D call TRBD1 (6 bases). CDR1 and CDR2 (germline): MDHEN, SYDVKM. V lost 1 base to trimming and J lost 3 bases, with 13 bases between them. This CDR3 has 16 residues. The CDR3 DNA follows: TGTGCCAGCAGTTTATTGGGCAGGGGTTTCTACAATGAGCAGTTCTTC. Its protein product is CASSLLGRGFYNEQFF.

The rearrangement uses TRBV28 and TRBJ2-5; 8 nucleotides agree with TRBD1. The CDR3 has 15 amino acids. CDR1 is MDHEN and CDR2 is SYDVKM in the germline V gene. After removal of 10 bases from V and 2 bases from J, the junction contained 12 bases not matched to a gene. DNA of the CDR3: TGTGCCAAAACCCGGGCAGGGGGCTATCAAGAGACCCAGTACTTC. It translates to CAKTRAGGYQETQYF.

The chain combines TRBV7-6 with TRBJ2-5, with D perhaps matching TRBD1 (6 bases). Germline values: CDR1 SGHVS, CDR2 FNYEAQ. This CDR3 has 13 residues. The ends were cut back, 5 bases at V and 3 bases at J, with 10 bases in the middle. Here the CDR3 reads CASSLGAEETQYF. In nucleotides, the CDR3 is TGTGCCAGCAGCCTGGGGGCGGAAGAGACCCAGTACTTC.

The J gene is TRBJ2-1, the V gene TRBV7-9, with D possibly TRBD2 on 6 matching bases. The CDR3 is made up of 15 amino acids. V dropped 1 base and J dropped 6 bases, with 13 bases sitting between them. Looked up from germline, CDR1 is SEHNR and CDR2 is FQNEAQ (reference sequence). CDR3: CASSLELAIGNEQFF. The CDR3 nucleotides read TGTGCCAGCAGCTTAGAACTAGCTATCGGCAATGAGCAGTTCTTC.

This clone was found a few times. This rearrangement joins TRBV18 to TRBJ1-4; the D is unclear. CDR3 length equals 13 residues. The V end lost 6 bases, the J end lost 8 bases, and 13 bases lay between the germline ends. CDR1 and CDR2 from the germline V gene are KGHSH and LQKENI. CDR3 loop: CASSQQSGEKLFF. CDR3 in DNA: TGTGCCAGCTCGCAACAGTCCGGAGAAAAACTGTTTTTT.

The V gene is TRBV14, the J gene TRBJ2-3, with D maybe TRBD2 (6 bases). Deletions cut 5 bases from V and 2 bases from J, with 14 bases between. CDR3 length equals 15 residues. CDR1 is SGHDN and CDR2 is FVKESK in the germline V gene. CDR3 in DNA: TGTGCCAGCAGCGCAACTATAGCGGACACAGATACGCAGTATTTT. Its translation: CASSATIADTDTQYF.

The chain joins TRBV7-9 to TRBJ1-6, with a weak D call TRBD1 (6 bases). With 1 base removed from V and 3 bases from J, the gap between germline ends came to 13 bases. The CDR3 totals 17 residues. Germline V lookup: CDR1 SEHNR, CDR2 FQNEAQ (reference sequence). DNA of the CDR3: TGTGCCAGCAGCTTAGGCGGGGGGCGCTTCTATAATTCACCCCTCCACTTT. This encodes CASSLGGGRFYNSPLHF.

The chain combines TRBV19 with TRBJ1-3; D may be TRBD1 (6 bases). The length of the CDR3 is 14 residues. Germline CDR1 and CDR2: LNHDA and SQIVND (reference sequence). V was shortened by 6 bases and J by 1 base, with 10 bases between the two germline ends. The CDR3 here is CASRLQGSGNTIYF. The CDR3 DNA reads TGTGCCAGTAGACTACAGGGATCTGGAAACACCATATATTTT.

The V call is TRBV5-8, the J call TRBJ1-5; a weak D match, TRBD1 (6 bases). The V gene lost 0 bases and the J gene lost 5 bases, with 12 bases spanning the gap. Germline V gene lookup returns CDR1 SGHTS and CDR2 YDEGEE. This CDR3 comprises 15 residues. The CDR3 coding sequence is TGTGCCAGCAGCTTGGATGGGGGCCGGTATCAGCCCCAGCATTTT. Translating gives CASSLDGGRYQPQHF.

The chain links TRBV13 to TRBJ2-7, with 7 positions matching TRBD1. J lost 3 bases, V lost 5 bases, and 7 bases had no gene match. CDR3 length: 14 residues. Germline assignment: CDR1 PRHDT and CDR2 FYEKMQ (reference sequence). The CDR3 region is CASSGTGQIYEQYF. The CDR3 coding sequence is TGTGCCAGCAGCGGGACGGGACAGATCTACGAGCAGTACTTC. The variable domain in full, with the rest retrieved from reference TRBV13 and TRBJ2-7, is AAGVIQSPRHLIKEKRETATLKCYPIPRHDTVYWYQQGPGQDPQFLISFYEKMQSDKGSIPDRFSAQQFSDYHSELNMSSLELGDSALYFCASSGTGQIYEQYFGPGTRLTVT.

The chain recombines TRBV3-1 (or the pseudogene TRBV3-2) with TRBJ2-7, with D possibly matching TRBD1 (6 bases). Germline CDR1 is LGHDT and CDR2 is YNNKEL (reference sequence). V lost 3 bases, J lost 3 bases, and 9 bases lay in between. There are 13 residues in the CDR3. CDR3: CASSQAGVYEQYF. In DNA, the CDR3 is TGTGCCAGCAGCCAGGCAGGGGTCTACGAGCAGTACTTC.

This clone was picked up many times. The CDR3 protein is CASSLTFFQPQHF. CDR3 sequence (DNA): TGTGCCAGCAGTTTAACTTTCTTCCAGCCCCAGCATTTT. This rearrangement joins TRBV27 to TRBJ1-5; D is ambiguous. Per the germline V gene, CDR1 is MNHEY and CDR2 is SMNVEV (reference sequence). V was clipped by 2 bases and J by 7 bases, with 9 bases between them. This CDR3 is 13 amino acids long.

This chain links TRBV2 with TRBJ2-7; TRBD1 matches at 9 bases. The length of the CDR3 is 14 residues. The V gene's germline CDR1 is SNHLY and CDR2 FYNNEI. J was trimmed by 1 base and V by 4 bases; bases with no gene match: 2. CDR3 DNA sequence: TGTGCCAGCAGTGGGACAGGGGTTTCCTACGAGCAGTACTTC. This codes for CASSGTGVSYEQYF.

The chain employs TRBV18 and TRBJ2-4, with TRBD1 matching 12 bases. Germline V CDR1 and CDR2: KGHSH, LQKENI. The CDR3 loop spans 15 amino acids. V shed 4 bases and J 5 bases; nucleotides not matched to a gene: 3. CDR3 loop: CASSQGTGGQNIQYF. CDR3 coding DNA: TGTGCCAGCTCACAGGGGACAGGGGGCCAAAACATTCAGTACTTC.

J is TRBJ1-1 and V is TRBV6-5; D is perhaps TRBD1 (5 bases). The length of the CDR3 is 15 residues. Trimming took off 0 bases at V and 6 bases at J, with 14 bases between the two ends. CDR1 is MNHEY, CDR2 SVGAGI, per germline. The CDR3 spells CASSYSVAWGAEAFF. The CDR3 nucleotides are TGTGCCAGCAGTTACTCGGTTGCCTGGGGGGCTGAAGCTTTCTTT.

V is TRBV21-1 and J is TRBJ2-3; no check of the table's D call, TRBD1, against the DNA was made. TRBV21-1 is a documented pseudogene. This CDR3 is 13 amino acids long. DNA of the CDR3: TGTGCCAGCAGCACGCAAACCAGAGATACGCAGTATTTT. Residues: CASSTQTRDTQYF.